These 32 T cell receptor beta chains were all obtained from the same sample, sequenced in a study of technical replicates of blood from a handful of donors. Using immunoSEQ multiplex PCR, the repertoire was profiled, and TCRdb retains in-frame clones only, with some absent. In the table there are under 95,000 clones, 94% of which are singletons. The material sequenced was T cells isolated from PBMCs. The origin of the receptors is a human donor in good health.

V and J are TRBV5-1 and TRBJ2-7, with 10 bases that match TRBD1. Germline CDR1 reads SGHRS; CDR2 reads YFSETQ. The V and J ends lost 4 bases and 3 bases, in that order; junction bases with no gene match: 10. The CDR3 is 16 residues long. CDR3 amino acids: CASSPGTGVTLYEQYF. The DNA of the CDR3 is TGCGCCAGCAGCCCCGGGACAGGGGTCACGCTCTACGAGCAGTACTTC. The whole variable domain, remainder taken from reference TRBV5-1 and TRBJ2-7, is KAGVTQTPRYLIKTRGQQVTLSCSPISGHRSVSWYQQTPGQGLQFLFEYFSETQRNKGNFPGRFSGRQFSNSRSEMNVSTLELGDSALYLCASSPGTGVTLYEQYFGPGTRLTVT.

This chain connects TRBV6-1 to TRBJ1-5, with TRBD1 as a possible D gene (6 bases). The CDR3 sequence is 15 residues long. V was shortened by 6 bases and J by 0 bases, with 12 bases between the two germline ends. CDR1 MNHNS and CDR2 SASEGT come from the germline V gene. The CDR3 sequence is CASRSDRYSNQPQHF. For the CDR3, the DNA is TGTGCCAGCAGATCTGACAGGTATAGCAATCAGCCCCAGCATTTT.

The chain combines TRBV18 with TRBJ2-7, with D maybe TRBD2 (6 bases). The CDR3 is made up of 13 amino acids. The germline V and J ends were trimmed by 6 bases and 2 bases, with 11 bases remaining between them. In germline, CDR1 is KGHSH, CDR2 LQKENI. The CDR3 protein is CASSSTSTYEQYF. CDR3 DNA sequence: TGTGCCAGCTCGTCGACTAGTACCTACGAGCAGTACTTC.

The chain uses TRBV4-2 and TRBJ2-2, with 7 bases fitting TRBD2. The CDR3 consists of 16 residues. The J segment lost 1 base and the V segment lost 0 bases, leaving 2 bases of the junction unmatched. Germline CDR1 and CDR2: LGHNA and YNFKEQ. CDR3 protein: CASSQELAENTGELFF. CDR3 DNA sequence: TGTGCCAGCAGCCAAGAGCTAGCGGAGAACACCGGGGAGCTGTTTTTT.

The chain links TRBV6-1 to TRBJ1-5, with TRBD1 matching 11 bases. CDR3 size: 18 residues. Germline trimming cut 1 base from V and 7 bases from J; bases unmatched to any gene: 12. Looked up from germline, CDR1 is MNHNS and CDR2 is SASEGT. CDR3 DNA: TGTGCCAGCAGTGAAGTTACCGATCCGGGACAGGGGGGGCAGCCCCAGCATTTT. The encoded protein is CASSEVTDPGQGGQPQHF.

The rearrangement uses TRBV6-1 and TRBJ2-7, with 9 positions matching TRBD1. Per the germline V gene, CDR1 is MNHNS and CDR2 is SASEGT. J lost 1 base, V lost 10 bases, and 5 bases had no gene match. CDR3 size: 13 residues. As DNA, the CDR3 is TGTGCCACCCCGGGACAGGGTTCCTACGAGCAGTACTTC. This translates into CATPGQGSYEQYF.

This sequence joins TRBV4-1 and TRBJ1-5, with 7 nucleotides matching TRBD1. V lost 2 bases, J lost 4 bases, and 2 bases stayed unmatched. In germline, CDR1 is MGHRA, CDR2 YSYEKL. The CDR3 is made up of 14 amino acids. CDR3 bases: TGCGCCAGCAGCCAACCACAGGGGAATCAGCCCCAGCATTTT. It translates to CASSQPQGNQPQHF.

The chain has TRBV9 and TRBJ2-1, with 16 bases that match TRBD2. The CDR3 sequence is 15 residues long. V shed 3 bases, J shed 10 bases, and the junction held 4 bases outside the gene matches. From germline, CDR1 is SGDLS and CDR2 YYNGEE. DNA for the CDR3: TGTGCCAGCAGCGAGGGACTAGCGGGGGGGTACGAGCAGTTCTTC. The encoded protein is CASSEGLAGGYEQFF.

This rearrangement joins TRBV27 to TRBJ2-7; 7 bases fit TRBD1. This CDR3 spans 14 amino acids. Germline V gene data show CDR1 as MNHEY and CDR2 as SMNVEV (reference sequence). The ends lost 4 bases at V and 6 bases at J; junction bases unmatched: 9. CDR3 sequence: CASSWGQTQAEQYF. The CDR3 DNA is TGTGCCAGCAGTTGGGGACAGACTCAGGCCGAGCAGTACTTC.

J is TRBJ2-1 and V is TRBV29-1; the match to TRBD1 covers 9 bases. Germline lookup yields CDR1 SQVTM and CDR2 ANQGSEA. This CDR3 is 14 amino acids long. V lost 1 base to trimming and J lost 5 bases; unmatched junction nucleotides: 3. CDR3 coding DNA: TGCAGCGTTGAAGGGGGACAGGGAAACAATGAGCAGTTCTTC. This translates into CSVEGGQGNNEQFF.

The gene calls are TRBV7-2 and TRBJ1-2, with D possibly matching TRBD1 (6 bases). The CDR3 runs to 17 residues. Trimming shortened V by 5 bases and J by 0 bases, and 19 bases separated the two germline ends. The germline gives CDR1 SGHTA, CDR2 FQGNSA. CDR3 coding DNA: TGTGCCAGCAGCCCCGAGGGGGTTCTCCAAGCTAACTATGGCTACACCTTC. Translated, it gives CASSPEGVLQANYGYTF.

The J gene is TRBJ2-1, the V gene TRBV10-1, with 10 nucleotides matching TRBD1. The CDR3 contains 13 residues. The V gene end was trimmed by 8 bases and the J gene end by 5 bases; junction bases not matched to a gene: 3. Germline assignment: CDR1 WNHNN and CDR2 SYGVQD (reference sequence). Here the CDR3 reads CASSGQGNNEQFF. The CDR3 DNA is TGCGCCAGCTCGGGACAGGGGAACAATGAGCAGTTCTTC.

The gene calls are TRBV5-6 and TRBJ1-3; perhaps TRBD1 as D (6 bases). Trimming removed 4 bases from V and 0 bases from J, with 17 bases in between. Germline CDR1 SGHDT, CDR2 YYEEEE. The length of the CDR3 is 17 residues. CDR3 nucleotide sequence: TGTGCCAGCAGCCGGTCAGGACAGATGAACTCTGGAAACACCATATATTTT. It translates to CASSRSGQMNSGNTIYF.

The chain has TRBV5-1 and TRBJ2-5; 9 bases agree with TRBD1. This CDR3 comprises 13 residues. V shed 4 bases, J shed 5 bases, and the junction held 3 bases outside the gene matches. Per the germline V gene, CDR1 is SGHRS and CDR2 is YFSETQ. The CDR3 DNA sequence: TGCGCCAGCAGCGGCGACAGGGGGGAGACCCAGTACTTC. Amino acids: CASSGDRGETQYF.

The chain links TRBV5-4 to TRBJ2-7; 8 bases align to TRBD2. This CDR3 spans 15 amino acids. Germline-derived CDR1 and CDR2 are SGHNT and YYREEE (reference sequence). After removal of 2 bases from V and 6 bases from J, the junction contained 10 bases not matched to a gene. CDR3 residues: CASSFAGGTLGEQYF. Here the CDR3 DNA reads TGTGCCAGCAGCTTCGCGGGAGGCACTTTGGGCGAGCAGTACTTC.

The chain carries TRBV11-3 and TRBJ2-3, with a possible D match to TRBD1 (6 bases). Germline-derived CDR1 and CDR2 are SGHNT and YENEEA. V lost 4 bases and J 3 bases, leaving 14 bases between the germline ends. The CDR3 contains 15 residues. CDR3 in amino acids: CASSYQGISTDTQYF. As DNA, the CDR3 is TGTGCCAGCAGCTATCAGGGGATCTCAACAGATACGCAGTATTTT.

This chain uses TRBV20-1 with TRBJ1-2; D gene uncertain. The V end lost 5 bases, the J end lost 4 bases, and 8 bases lay between the germline ends. The CDR3 extends over 11 amino acids. The germline V gene has CDR1 DFQATT and CDR2 SNEGSKA (reference sequence). CDR3 DNA: TGCAGTGCTCCACTTCTCTATGGCTACACCTTC. It codes for CSAPLLYGYTF.

The gene calls are TRBV6-1 and TRBJ1-4, with D hard to call. V lost 3 bases and J lost 1, with 15 bases in between. This CDR3 contains 17 residues. The germline gives CDR1 MNHNS, CDR2 SASEGT. CDR3 nucleotides: TGTGCCAGCAGTGAGGCTGGCTGGGCCGGAACTAATGAAAAACTGTTTTTT. Translating it yields CASSEAGWAGTNEKLFF.

This chain connects TRBV19 to TRBJ1-5, with unresolved D. Trimming removed 3 bases at V and 6 bases at J, with 9 bases between. CDR1 and CDR2 from the germline V gene are LNHDA and SQIVND (reference sequence). The CDR3 contains 13 residues. This CDR3 reads CASSMAVRQPQHF. Written as DNA, the CDR3 is TGTGCCAGTAGTATGGCTGTTCGTCAGCCCCAGCATTTT.

The chain couples TRBV10-2 to TRBJ2-3; no definite D call. Germline values: CDR1 WSHSY, CDR2 SAAADI. The CDR3 runs to 14 residues. V dropped 7 bases and J dropped 2 bases, with 13 bases sitting between them. The CDR3 loop reads CASTVLRYTDTQYF. CDR3 DNA: TGCGCCAGCACCGTGCTGCGTTACACAGATACGCAGTATTTT.

The rearrangement joins TRBV5-6 to TRBJ1-2, with no clear D. Looked up from germline, CDR1 is SGHDT and CDR2 is YYEEEE. Trimming stripped 2 bases from V and 6 bases from J, with 11 bases between. The CDR3 length is 13 residues. CDR3 DNA: TGTGCCAGCAGCTTAGGTGGGCTGGATGGCTACACCTTC. Protein: CASSLGGLDGYTF.

The chain carries TRBV7-9 and TRBJ2-5, with 8 bases that match TRBD1. The CDR3 has 16 residues. CDR1 and CDR2 (germline): SEHNR, FQNEAQ (reference sequence). With V trimmed by 0 bases and J by 3 bases, 6 bases remained unmatched. DNA of the CDR3: TGTGCCAGCAGCTTAGCGGGCAGGGGGCTTGAAGAGACCCAGTACTTC. Translation gives CASSLAGRGLEETQYF. The complete variable domain, with remaining parts taken from reference TRBV7-9 and TRBJ2-5, reads DTGVSQNPRHKITKRGQNVTFRCDPISEHNRLYWYRQTLGQGPEFLTYFQNEAQLEKSRLLSDRFSAERPKGSFSTLEIQRTEQGDSAMYLCASSLAGRGLEETQYFGPGTRLLVL.

V gene TRBV9 combines with J gene TRBJ1-3; D is uncertain. The CDR3 is 16 amino acids. Germline loops: CDR1 SGDLS, CDR2 YYNGEE. Trimming shortened V by 1 base and J by 4 bases, and 15 bases separated the two germline ends. The CDR3 sequence: CASSVYESLRGNTIYF. In DNA form, the CDR3 reads TGTGCCAGCAGCGTATATGAGTCTCTGAGAGGAAACACCATATATTTT.

The CDR3 is CASSTGQGAWDTQYF. CDR3 DNA sequence: TGTGCCAGCAGCACGGGACAGGGGGCGTGGGATACGCAGTATTTT. This chain joins TRBV7-2 and TRBJ2-3, with TRBD1 matching over 12 bases. The germline gives CDR1 SGHTA, CDR2 FQGNSA. The CDR3 runs to 15 residues. J was trimmed by 6 bases and V by 5 bases; bases with no gene match: 6.

This rearrangement joins TRBV5-1 to TRBJ2-5; 9 positions match TRBD2. J lost 3 bases, V lost 0 bases, and 9 bases had no gene match. Germline CDR1 reads SGHRS; CDR2 reads YFSETQ. The CDR3 has 17 amino acids. The CDR3 here is CASSLVFRGGREETQYF. For the CDR3, the DNA is TGCGCCAGCAGCTTGGTTTTTCGGGGCGGGAGGGAAGAGACCCAGTACTTC.

The genes are TRBV6-5 and TRBJ2-2; no firm D call. V lost 6 bases, J lost 7 bases, and 12 bases lay in between. This CDR3 has 13 residues. Per germline, CDR1 MNHEY and CDR2 SVGAGI. The CDR3: CASRSPGVGELFF. DNA for the CDR3: TGTGCCAGCAGGTCTCCCGGAGTCGGGGAGCTGTTTTTT.

The V call is TRBV7-9, the J call TRBJ2-7; 7 positions match TRBD2. CDR1 and CDR2 (germline): SEHNR, FQNEAQ (reference sequence). The V segment lost 2 bases and the J segment 3 bases; nucleotides outside the gene matches: 4. The CDR3 has 14 amino acids. CDR3 residues: CASSLPGGGYEQYF. CDR3 bases: TGTGCCAGCAGCTTACCGGGAGGCGGCTACGAGCAGTACTTC. Full variable domain (outside the CDR3, taken from reference TRBV7-9 and TRBJ2-7): DTGVSQNPRHKITKRGQNVTFRCDPISEHNRLYWYRQTLGQGPEFLTYFQNEAQLEKSRLLSDRFSAERPKGSFSTLEIQRTEQGDSAMYLCASSLPGGGYEQYFGPGTRLTVT.

The chain has TRBV7-8 and TRBJ2-2, with D possibly being TRBD1 (6 bases). This CDR3 comprises 16 residues. Germline V gene lookup returns CDR1 SGHVS and CDR2 FQNEAQ. Trimming cost V 4 bases and J 7 bases, with 19 bases left between them. CDR3 in DNA: TGTGCCAGCAGCTACCTCGATGCAGGGGTTCGCGGGGAGCTGTTTTTT. It is translated as CASSYLDAGVRGELFF.

The chain recombines TRBV19 with TRBJ1-5; 7 bases align to TRBD1. This CDR3 contains 14 residues. Germline loops: CDR1 LNHDA, CDR2 SQIVND (reference sequence). V dropped 4 bases and J dropped 6; count of bases not matched to a gene: 6. CDR3 sequence: CASSSRTGGQPQHF. CDR3 nucleotides: TGTGCCAGTAGTAGCCGGACAGGCGGTCAGCCCCAGCATTTT. The variable domain in full, with the rest retrieved from reference TRBV19 and TRBJ1-5, is DGGITQSPKYLFRKEGQNVTLSCEQNLNHDAMYWYRQDPGQGLRLIYYSQIVNDFQKGDIAEGYSVSREKKESFPLTVTSAQKNPTAFYLCASSSRTGGQPQHFGDGTRLSIL.

This clone was seen once. The rearrangement links TRBV2 to TRBJ2-7, with 11 positions matching TRBD2. Per the germline V gene, CDR1 is SNHLY and CDR2 is FYNNEI. The CDR3 spans 14 residues. Germline trimming cut 6 bases from V and 3 bases from J; bases unmatched to any gene: 4. The CDR3 coding sequence is TGTGCCAGCAGGGGGACTAGCGGTCTCTACGAGCAGTACTTC. Translating gives CASRGTSGLYEQYF.

The chain combines TRBV27 with TRBJ2-1; TRBD2 matches at 8 bases. The CDR3 runs to 15 residues. The V and J ends lost 4 bases and 7 bases, in that order; junction bases with no gene match: 9. Germline values: CDR1 MNHEY, CDR2 SMNVEV (reference sequence). The CDR3 nucleotides are TGTGCCAGCAGTTCCGGACTAGCAATGCGGAATGAGCAGTTCTTC. Translated, it gives CASSSGLAMRNEQFF.

This rearrangement joins TRBV28 to TRBJ2-7, with a tentative D call TRBD1 (6 bases). CDR1 is MDHEN and CDR2 is SYDVKM in the germline V gene. The CDR3 consists of 16 residues. Trimming shortened V by 5 bases and J by 0 bases, and 17 bases separated the two germline ends. In nucleotides, the CDR3 is TGTGCCAGCAGTCTTCCCGGACAGACTTACTCCTACGAGCAGTACTTC. This sequence encodes CASSLPGQTYSYEQYF.